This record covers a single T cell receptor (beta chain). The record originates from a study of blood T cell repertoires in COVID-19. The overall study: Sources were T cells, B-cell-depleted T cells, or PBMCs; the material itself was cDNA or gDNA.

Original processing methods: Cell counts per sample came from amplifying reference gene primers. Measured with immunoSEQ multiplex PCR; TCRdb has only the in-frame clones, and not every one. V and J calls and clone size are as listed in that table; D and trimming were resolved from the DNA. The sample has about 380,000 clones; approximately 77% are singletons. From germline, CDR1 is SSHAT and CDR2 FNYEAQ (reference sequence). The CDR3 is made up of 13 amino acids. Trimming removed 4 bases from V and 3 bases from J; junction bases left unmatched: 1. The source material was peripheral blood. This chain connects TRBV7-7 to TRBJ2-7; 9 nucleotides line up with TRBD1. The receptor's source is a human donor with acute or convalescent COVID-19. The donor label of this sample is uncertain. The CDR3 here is CASSSDRGYEQYF. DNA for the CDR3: TGTGCCAGCAGCTCGGACAGGGGCTACGAGCAGTACTTC.